A single sample gave rise to the 19 T cell receptor beta chains below, sequenced in a study of T cell responses to AZD1222 COVID-19 vaccine. Only in-frame clones appear in the TCRdb table, and some are missing; sequencing was by immunoSEQ multiplex PCR. The sample records about 140,000 clones, 90% to 95% being singletons. Specimen: peripheral blood, collected after recovery from COVID-19. The source of these receptors is an adult who had recovered from COVID-19.

This chain connects TRBV6-5 to TRBJ2-7, with TRBD2 matching 8 bases. The CDR3 length is 16 residues. V shed 4 bases, J shed 6 bases, and the junction held 14 bases outside the gene matches. From germline, CDR1 is MNHEY and CDR2 SVGAGI. The CDR3 coding sequence is TGTGCCAGCAGTTTCCCCCCCGGGACTAGAGGAGGCGAGCAGTACTTC. Its protein product is CASSFPPGTRGGEQYF.

V and J are TRBV27 and TRBJ2-7, with TRBD2 identical over 11 bases. The CDR3 is 13 amino acids. CDR1 is MNHEY, CDR2 SMNVEV, per germline (reference sequence). Losses at the gene ends were 6 bases for V and 5 bases for J; bases not matched to a gene: 3. The CDR3 DNA reads as TGTGCCAGCAGCCTAGCGGGAGGCAACGAGCAGTACTTC. It translates to CASSLAGGNEQYF.

This chain connects TRBV28 to TRBJ1-2; no clear D gene. The CDR3 length is 14 residues. V was trimmed by 1 base and J by 5 bases, leaving 11 bases between them. CDR1 MDHEN and CDR2 SYDVKM come from the germline V gene. The CDR3 loop reads CASSLFSVGYGYTF. The DNA for the CDR3 is TGTGCCAGCAGTTTATTCTCGGTGGGGTATGGCTACACCTTC.

The CDR3 coding sequence is TGTGCCAGCAGCCCGGGGACTAGCGGAGCCAAAAACATTCAGTACTTC. Amino acids: CASSPGTSGAKNIQYF. This chain connects TRBV5-4 to TRBJ2-4; TRBD2 agrees at 11 bases. The CDR3 loop spans 16 amino acids. Germline V gene data show CDR1 as SGHNT and CDR2 as YYREEE (reference sequence). V lost 4 bases and J lost 0; bases outside the gene matches: 3.

This sequence joins TRBV7-8 and TRBJ2-7, with 8 bases matching TRBD2. Germline V gene sequence: CDR1 SGHVS, CDR2 FQNEAQ. J was trimmed by 0 bases and V by 6 bases; bases with no gene match: 7. This CDR3 comprises 15 residues. The CDR3 is CASSPNRGGSYEQYF. CDR3 nucleotide sequence: TGTGCCAGCAGTCCCAACCGGGGGGGCTCCTACGAGCAGTACTTC.

V usage is TRBV3-1 (or the pseudogene TRBV3-2) and J usage is TRBJ1-1; 12 positions agree with TRBD1. The trim removed 5 bases at V and 7 bases at J, leaving 8 bases unmatched. The CDR3 extends over 15 amino acids. CDR1 is LGHDT, CDR2 YNNKEL, per germline (reference sequence). CDR3 nucleotide sequence: TGTGCCAGCAGCGCCCGGGACAGGGGGCTTTTTGAAGCTTTCTTT. Translation: CASSARDRGLFEAFF.

This chain joins TRBV11-2 and TRBJ2-7; 8 bases map to TRBD2. The CDR3 has 15 residues. V dropped 5 bases and J dropped 3; count of bases not matched to a gene: 9. The germline V gene has CDR1 SGHAT and CDR2 FQNNGV. The CDR3 nucleotides are TGTGCCAGCAGCCCAGAAGCGGGGGCTTACTACGAGCAGTACTTC. Its protein product is CASSPEAGAYYEQYF.

J is TRBJ2-7 and V is TRBV28; 8 positions agree with TRBD1. Germline V lookup: CDR1 MDHEN, CDR2 SYDVKM. The CDR3 sequence is 15 residues long. The ends lost 4 bases at V and 2 bases at J; junction bases unmatched: 7. The CDR3 DNA sequence: TGTGCCAGCAGTTCCCCGACAGGGGCGACCTACGAGCAGTACTTC. This translates into CASSSPTGATYEQYF. Full variable domain (remainder filled in from reference TRBV28 and TRBJ2-7): DVKVTQSSRYLVKRTGEKVFLECVQDMDHENMFWYRQDPGLGLRLIYFSYDVKMKEKGDIPEGYSVSREKKERFSLILESASTNQTSMYLCASSSPTGATYEQYFGPGTRLTVT.

This clone has just one count. This sequence joins TRBV21-1 and TRBJ1-5. TRBV21-1 is listed as a pseudogene. The CDR3 is made up of 17 amino acids. The CDR3 region has the DNA TGTGCCAGCAGCCACTTGTGGGACGACAGATATAATCAGCCCCAGCATTTT. Protein: CASSHLWDDRYNQPQHF.

This clone was seen a single time. The chain carries TRBV18 and TRBJ1-1; no clear D gene. Germline V gives CDR1 KGHSH, CDR2 LQKENI. The CDR3 runs to 13 residues. V lost 6 bases and J 1 base, leaving 9 bases between the germline ends. CDR3: CASSTEGNTEAFF. The CDR3 region has the DNA TGTGCCAGCTCGACGGAGGGGAACACTGAAGCTTTCTTT.

The chain is built from TRBV5-1 and TRBJ2-5; no clear D. V gave up 0 bases and J gave up 2 bases, with 5 bases separating them. The CDR3 has 13 amino acids. Germline CDR1 is SGHRS and CDR2 is YFSETQ. The CDR3 reads CASSLGPQETQYF. The CDR3 DNA is TGCGCCAGCAGCTTGGGCCCGCAAGAGACCCAGTACTTC.

This clone is a singleton in its sample. The gene calls are TRBV28 and TRBJ1-2; 7 nucleotides agree with TRBD1. CDR3 length equals 13 residues. Unmatched junction bases numbered 3, after V lost 6 bases and J lost 2 bases. CDR1 and CDR2 (germline): MDHEN, SYDVKM. The CDR3: CASSSTGNYGYTF. Written as DNA, the CDR3 is TGTGCCAGCAGCTCGACAGGGAACTATGGCTACACCTTC.

The V and J genes are TRBV7-8 and TRBJ2-6, with 9 bases fitting TRBD1. This CDR3 comprises 15 residues. The V and J ends lost 8 bases and 2 bases, in that order; junction bases with no gene match: 4. The germline V gene has CDR1 SGHVS and CDR2 FQNEAQ. Written as DNA, the CDR3 is TGTGCCAGCGGGACAGGGCTGACTGGGGCCAACGTCCTGACTTTC. It codes for CASGTGLTGANVLTF.

V gene TRBV19 combines with J gene TRBJ1-2; D remains unclear. This CDR3 spans 13 amino acids. Germline values: CDR1 LNHDA, CDR2 SQIVND (reference sequence). The germline V and J ends were trimmed by 1 base and 1 base, with 4 bases remaining between them. The CDR3 sequence: CASSIGLNYGYTF. CDR3 bases: TGTGCCAGTAGTATAGGTCTTAACTATGGCTACACCTTC.

The CDR3 DNA reads TGTGCCAGCAGTAAAGAAGTCTCTGGGGCCAACGTCCTGACTTTC. Its protein is CASSKEVSGANVLTF. V gene TRBV6-4 combines with J gene TRBJ2-6; no definite D call. CDR1 and CDR2 from the germline V gene are MRHNA and SNTAGT. The V end was cut by 5 bases, the J end by 0 bases, with 8 bases between. The CDR3 loop spans 15 amino acids.

The chain combines TRBV5-1 with TRBJ1-4, with D uncertain. In germline, CDR1 is SGHRS, CDR2 YFSETQ. The CDR3 runs to 13 residues. The germline V and J ends were trimmed by 4 bases and 8 bases, with 12 bases remaining between them. CDR3 nucleotides: TGCGCCAGCAGCCGGACCTTCGGGGAAAAACTGTTTTTT. It codes for CASSRTFGEKLFF.

The V and J genes are TRBV5-8 and TRBJ1-5; perhaps TRBD1 as D (5 bases). Deletions cut 4 bases from V and 5 bases from J, with 13 bases between. This CDR3 has 14 amino acids. Germline V lookup: CDR1 SGHTS, CDR2 YDEGEE. CDR3 sequence: CASSQGVTDQPQHF. In DNA, the CDR3 is TGTGCCAGCAGCCAAGGGGTGACGGATCAGCCCCAGCATTTT.

The gene calls are TRBV28 and TRBJ2-2, with D unclear. This CDR3 is built from 15 residues. Between the trimmed V and J ends, which lost 1 base and 6 bases, there was a span of 12 bases. Germline loops: CDR1 MDHEN, CDR2 SYDVKM. The CDR3 region has the DNA TGTGCCAGCAGTTTATCCGGGTTGGTATCCGGGGAGCTGTTTTTT. Protein product: CASSLSGLVSGELFF.

This chain connects TRBV19 to TRBJ2-3; tentatively, D is TRBD1 (7 bases). This CDR3 spans 19 amino acids. V lost 6 bases and J 4 bases, leaving 29 bases between the germline ends. CDR1 and CDR2 (germline): LNHDA, SQIVND (reference sequence). The CDR3 reads CASRNRGSALAKSADTQYF. The CDR3 DNA sequence: TGTGCCAGTAGGAACAGGGGAAGTGCACTAGCTAAGAGCGCAGATACGCAGTATTTT.